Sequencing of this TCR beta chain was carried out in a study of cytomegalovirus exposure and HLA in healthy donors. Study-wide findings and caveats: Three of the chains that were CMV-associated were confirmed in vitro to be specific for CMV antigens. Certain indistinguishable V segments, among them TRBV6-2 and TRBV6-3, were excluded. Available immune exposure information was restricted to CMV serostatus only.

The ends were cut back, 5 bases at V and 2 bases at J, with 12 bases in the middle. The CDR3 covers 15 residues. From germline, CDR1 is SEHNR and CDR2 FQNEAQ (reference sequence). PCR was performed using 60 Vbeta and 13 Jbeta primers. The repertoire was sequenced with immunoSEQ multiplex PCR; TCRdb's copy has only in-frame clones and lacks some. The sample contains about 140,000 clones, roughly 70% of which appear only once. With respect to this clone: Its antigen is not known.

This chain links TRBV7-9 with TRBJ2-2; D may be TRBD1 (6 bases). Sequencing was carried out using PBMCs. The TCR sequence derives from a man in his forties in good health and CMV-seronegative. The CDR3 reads CASSPWTDNTGELFF. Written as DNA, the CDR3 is TGTGCCAGCAGCCCGTGGACAGATAACACCGGGGAGCTGTTTTTT.